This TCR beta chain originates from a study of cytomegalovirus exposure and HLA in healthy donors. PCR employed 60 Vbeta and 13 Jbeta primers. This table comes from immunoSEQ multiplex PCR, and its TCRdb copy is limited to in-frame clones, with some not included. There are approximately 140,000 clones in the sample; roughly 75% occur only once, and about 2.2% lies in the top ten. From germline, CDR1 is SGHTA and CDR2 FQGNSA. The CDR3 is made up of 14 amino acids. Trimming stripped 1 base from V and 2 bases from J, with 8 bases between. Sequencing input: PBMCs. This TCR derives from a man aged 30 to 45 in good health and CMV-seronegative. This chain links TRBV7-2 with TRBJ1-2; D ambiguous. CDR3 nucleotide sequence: TGTGCCAGCAGCTTAGAGGCGGGGAACTATGGCTACACCTTC. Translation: CASSLEAGNYGYTF.